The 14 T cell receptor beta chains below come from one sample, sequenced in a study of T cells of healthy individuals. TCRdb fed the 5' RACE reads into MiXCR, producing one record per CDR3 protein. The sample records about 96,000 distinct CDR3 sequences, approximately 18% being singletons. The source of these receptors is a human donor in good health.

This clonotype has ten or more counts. The CDR3 bases are TGCAGTGCTCCGGACAGGGCCGGGTATAGCAATCAGCCCCAGCATTTT. Amino acids: CSAPDRAGYSNQPQHF. The chain links TRBV20-1 to TRBJ1-5; 8 bases fit TRBD1. CDR3 size: 16 residues. J was trimmed by 0 bases and V by 5 bases; bases with no gene match: 9. Germline V lookup: CDR1 DFQATT, CDR2 SNEGSKA (reference sequence).

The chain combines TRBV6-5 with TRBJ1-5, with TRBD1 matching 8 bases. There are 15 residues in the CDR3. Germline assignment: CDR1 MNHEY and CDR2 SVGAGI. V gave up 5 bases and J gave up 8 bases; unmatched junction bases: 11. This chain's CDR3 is CASSAPDRGREPQHF. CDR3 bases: TGTGCCAGCAGTGCCCCTGACAGGGGCAGGGAGCCCCAGCATTTT.

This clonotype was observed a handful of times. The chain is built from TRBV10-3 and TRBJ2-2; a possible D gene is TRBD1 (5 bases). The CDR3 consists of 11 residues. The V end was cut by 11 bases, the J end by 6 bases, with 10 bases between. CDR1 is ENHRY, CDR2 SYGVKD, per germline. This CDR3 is CASRTSGELFF. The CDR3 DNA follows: TGTGCCTCCCGGACATCCGGGGAGCTGTTTTTT.

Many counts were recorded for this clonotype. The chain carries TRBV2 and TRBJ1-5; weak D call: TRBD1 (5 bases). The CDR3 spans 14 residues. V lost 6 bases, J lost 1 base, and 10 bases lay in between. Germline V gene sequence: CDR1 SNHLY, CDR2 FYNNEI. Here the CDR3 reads CASRGGRSNQPQHF. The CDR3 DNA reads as TGTGCCAGCAGGGGGGGTCGAAGCAATCAGCCCCAGCATTTT.

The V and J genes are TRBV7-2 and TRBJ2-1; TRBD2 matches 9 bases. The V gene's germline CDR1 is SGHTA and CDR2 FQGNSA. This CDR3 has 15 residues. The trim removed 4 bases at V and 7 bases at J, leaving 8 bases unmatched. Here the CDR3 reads CASSSAGTSTNEQFF. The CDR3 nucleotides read TGTGCCAGCAGCTCAGCCGGGACTAGCACAAATGAGCAGTTCTTC.

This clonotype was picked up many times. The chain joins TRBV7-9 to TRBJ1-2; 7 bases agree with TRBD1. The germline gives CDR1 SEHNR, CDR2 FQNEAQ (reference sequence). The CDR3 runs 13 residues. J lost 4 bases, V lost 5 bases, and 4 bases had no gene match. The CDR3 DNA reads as TGTGCCAGCAGCCAGGGGGTCAGCTATGGCTACACCTTC. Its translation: CASSQGVSYGYTF.

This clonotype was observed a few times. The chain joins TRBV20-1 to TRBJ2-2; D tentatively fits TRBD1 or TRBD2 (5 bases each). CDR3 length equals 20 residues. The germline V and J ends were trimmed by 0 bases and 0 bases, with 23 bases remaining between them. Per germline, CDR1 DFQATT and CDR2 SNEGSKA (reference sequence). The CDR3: CSARDLRDPRTIANTGELFF. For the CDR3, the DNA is TGCAGTGCTAGAGATCTTAGGGACCCTAGGACGATTGCGAACACCGGGGAGCTGTTTTTT.

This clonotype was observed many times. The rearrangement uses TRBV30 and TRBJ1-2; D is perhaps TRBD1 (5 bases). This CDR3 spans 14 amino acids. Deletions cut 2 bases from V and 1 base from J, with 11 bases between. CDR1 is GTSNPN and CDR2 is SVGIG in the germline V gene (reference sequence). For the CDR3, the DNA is TGTGCCTGGAGTCGGCAGGGTGGTAACTATGGCTACACCTTC. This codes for CAWSRQGGNYGYTF.

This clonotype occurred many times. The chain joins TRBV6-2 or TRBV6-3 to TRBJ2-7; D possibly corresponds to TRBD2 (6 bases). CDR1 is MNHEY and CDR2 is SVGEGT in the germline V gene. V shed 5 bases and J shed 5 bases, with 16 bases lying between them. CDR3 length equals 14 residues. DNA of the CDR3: TGTGCCAGCAGTCGGTCGGGGCGGGAAAACGAGCAGTACTTC. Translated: CASSRSGRENEQYF.

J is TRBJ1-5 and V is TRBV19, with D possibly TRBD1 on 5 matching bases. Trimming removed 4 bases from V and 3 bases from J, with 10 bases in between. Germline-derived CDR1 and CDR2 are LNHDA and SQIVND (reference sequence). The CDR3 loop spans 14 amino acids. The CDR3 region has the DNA TGTGCCAGTAGTAAAGCCAGGGACAATCAGCCCCAGCATTTT. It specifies CASSKARDNQPQHF.

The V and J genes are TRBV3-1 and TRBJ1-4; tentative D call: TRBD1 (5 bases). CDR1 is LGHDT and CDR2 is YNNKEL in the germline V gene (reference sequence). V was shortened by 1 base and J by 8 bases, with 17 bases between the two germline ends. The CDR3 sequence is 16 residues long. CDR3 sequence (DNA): TGTGCCAGCAGCCAAGTGATTCGGGGGGAAAGGGAAAAACTGTTTTTT. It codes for CASSQVIRGEREKLFF.

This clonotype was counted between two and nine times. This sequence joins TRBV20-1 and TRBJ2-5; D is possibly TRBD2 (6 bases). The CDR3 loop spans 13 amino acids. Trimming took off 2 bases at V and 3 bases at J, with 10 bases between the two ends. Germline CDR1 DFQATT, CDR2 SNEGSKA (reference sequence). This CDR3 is CSARRTGEETQYF. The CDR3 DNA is TGCAGTGCTAGACGCACGGGGGAAGAGACCCAGTACTTC.

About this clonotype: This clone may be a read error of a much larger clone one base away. This chain's CDR3 is CSGGTGGELFF. CDR3 bases: TGCAGTGGTGGCACAGGGGGAGAACTGTTTTTT. The rearrangement joins TRBV20-1 to TRBJ1-4, with TRBD1 identical over 8 bases. V shed 7 bases and J 12 bases; nucleotides not matched to a gene: 7. The CDR3 is made up of 11 amino acids. Looked up from germline, CDR1 is DFQATT and CDR2 is SNEGSKA (reference sequence).

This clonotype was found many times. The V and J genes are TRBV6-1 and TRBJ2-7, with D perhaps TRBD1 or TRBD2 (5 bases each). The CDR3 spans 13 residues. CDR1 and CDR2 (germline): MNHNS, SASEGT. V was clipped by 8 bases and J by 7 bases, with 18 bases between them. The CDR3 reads CASGIERWGEQYF. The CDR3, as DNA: TGTGCCAGCGGAATAGAGAGGTGGGGGGAGCAGTACTTC.